This T cell receptor (beta chain) emerged from a study of cytomegalovirus exposure and HLA in healthy donors (dated by TCRdb to 2016 to 2017). Background for the entire study: In an earlier analysis of several hundred of the donors, roughly 300 Gb of sequence data and approximately 120 million unique TCR beta sequences from about 179 million T cells were reported. The study was designed to test whether signatures of past pathogen exposure could be identified by cataloging public T cell receptors. Four or five DR-DQ haplotypes were treated as single units for association and clustering because of strong linkage in the cohort. To study patterns of TCR occurrence, a later analysis re-analyzed previously published TCR beta repertoires from 500 to 850 donors and added high-resolution HLA genotyping. An earlier analysis of approximately 500 of the donors applied high-throughput TCR beta sequencing to assess whether each TCR beta V gene segment acted as functional or pseudogenic. Roughly 300 gigabases of sequencing data and 70 million to 95 million unique TCR sequences made up an early release that covered over 550 HLA-typed donors. Every repertoire in the discovery cohort had been generated on one and the same sequencing platform. To predict cytomegalovirus infection status, the study brought together high-throughput TCR immunosequencing, statistical association of individual TCRs with disease status, and machine learning. Rather than using new phenotypic data, the later analysis identified candidate immune exposures from TCR beta sequences and from how often those sequences occurred across donors. Among 350 to 400 genotyped donors of the cohort, an average of approximately 230,000 unique TCR beta nucleotide sequences were sequenced per donor, around 20% of them non-productive. Both class I and class II loci were covered by HLA typing, at four-digit resolution. A later genetic analysis took genome-wide SNP genotypes for about three fifths of the roughly 700 donors and used that subset as a discovery cohort. The number of typed donors differed by locus: roughly 629-640 for A, B, C, DRB1 and DQB1; 522 for DQA1; 606 for DPA1; and some 470 for DPB1. The study used immunosequencing to profile the T cell repertoires of 670 or so subjects and linked those repertoires to cytomegalovirus serostatus. Donor age, sex, ethnicity and CMV serostatus were compiled alongside the repertoire data. In addition to the first cohort of around 670 subjects, a separate validation cohort of approximately 120 different subjects was used. Of the approximately 400 genotyped donors, roughly 76% were placed in the genetic ancestry cluster associated with self-reported Caucasian donors.

Here is what the overall study found, with its caveats: At a false discovery rate of 0.05, a later analysis linked some 17,000 TCR beta sequences to specific HLA alleles. Immune exposure information for the cohort was limited to CMV serostatus. Strong co-occurrence of HLA alleles, especially DR and DQ, made assigning TCR associations to individual alleles difficult. A total of about 180 TCR beta chains were listed by the study as associated with cytomegalovirus. A later genetic analysis associated a missense DCLRE1C variant with V-gene and J-gene trimming of TCR beta chains, and an independent cohort replicated the association. Because some donors lacked HLA typing at each locus, the association tests relied only on the typed subset. Sequencing depth was assumed to be roughly uniform across donors in the presence/absence analyses, though that assumption may not hold. Cytomegalovirus status was reported to be diagnosed by the classifier with high specificity and sensitivity in both the original and validation cohorts. A later analysis reported that several top co-occurrence clusters appeared linked to parvovirus B19, influenza, CMV and Epstein-Barr virus. Compared with the 666-donor mean, donors in an Asian-associated ancestry cluster had fewer N-insertions in productive TCRs, according to a later genetic analysis. In a later analysis, HLA-associated TCR beta chains showed more clonal expansion and lower generation probabilities than non-associated chains that were equally common. Most TCR sequences were seen in very few donors, while some public TCRs were found in many individuals. A cluster of highly shared sequence variants was judged likely to be a technical artifact of the sequencing pipeline. The earlier analysis of approximately 540 of the donors excluded roughly 17 rarely observed V segments, including chromosome 9 orphons, because counts were too low. Some IMGT-functional V segments, including TRBV6-2 and TRBV6-3, could not be distinguished by the 87-base-pair reads and were therefore excluded. This cohort had only TCR beta chains sequenced, and the lack of alpha or paired-chain data limited which features could be detected. Most CMV-associated TCR beta chains appeared to be HLA-restricted in a later analysis, and the HLA associations seemed to be driven largely by CMV exposure. The authors suggested that the approach could potentially be extended to other disease states and immunological phenotypes. A later analysis found that TCR association rates varied across HLA loci, with DRB1 alleles showing the most associated TCRs and HLA-C alleles the fewest. Correlated functional status among segregating V segments might be attributable to linkage disequilibrium, but an unknown experimental factor could not be ruled out. Broadly in line with IMGT annotations, most TCR beta V segments showed up in productive rearrangements about 87% or about 30% of the time in an earlier analysis of 450 to 750 of the donors. A further reported finding was that TCR beta sequences accurately predicted the HLA-A and HLA-B alleles for most subjects in the first cohort. A few of the identified cytomegalovirus-associated TCR beta chains were confirmed in vitro to be specific for cytomegalovirus antigens.

This clone was observed a handful of times. This receptor's antigen is unknown. Per-base qualities were not stored, and no clone one base away is much larger. In total, about 650 healthy bone marrow donors made up the cohort. All cohort members were sampled while nominally healthy, although unrecorded immune exposures were likely present. The donor was CMV seronegative and was included in the group of about 400 seronegative cohort members. A peripheral blood sample was provided by each donor, and peripheral blood mononuclear cells were used for TCR beta sequencing. The Qiagen DNeasy Blood Extraction Kit was used to extract genomic DNA from the blood cell samples. Including the terminal cysteine and phenylalanine, the CDR3 comprises 15 residues. The entry retains the CDR3 DNA only, 45 bases that are in frame from base 1. Germline trimming: 6 bases from V, 7 bases from J; junction bases outside gene matches: 12. The germline V gene specifies MNHNS as CDR1 and SASEGT as CDR2.

Receptor amplification or capture employed the immunoSEQ multiplex PCR assay. A mixture of 60 forward primers for TCR Vbeta segments and 13 reverse primers for TCR Jbeta segments was used in the multiplex PCR. A multiplex PCR assay on genomic DNA amplified the CDR3 region of rearranged TCR beta genes. The Illumina HiSeq System was used to sequence the amplified TCR beta libraries as 87-base-pair reads. As for how the authors treated the data: In a later analysis, 77 million or so unique TCR beta chains were counted across the 500 to 850 repertoires, and around 10 million of these chains were shared by at least two donors. Raw reads were error-corrected and collapsed into unique sequences by a nearest-neighbor algorithm in which closely related sequences were merged to remove PCR and sequencing errors. V, D and J gene segments were assigned by aligning CDR3 sequences to IMGT reference sequences. For a sequence to be retained, a match of at least six nucleotides was required to both a V gene segment and a J gene segment. Rearrangements were called productive when the CDR3 lacked stop codons and stayed in frame with V and J; all others were non-productive. Following IMGT convention, CDR3 was defined as the stretch from the second conserved V-encoded cysteine to the conserved J-encoded phenylalanine. In an earlier analysis of approximately 500 of the donors, sequences lacking an unambiguous match to a single V gene segment were excluded. An earlier analysis of 587 of the donors called V segments functional above 56.7% productive rearrangements and segregating when the between-donor standard deviation exceeded 5%. A statistical classification framework was built for diagnosing cytomegalovirus status from the catalog of TCR beta chain sequences. A later analysis assigned V and J genes by comparing TCR nucleotide sequences with IMGT/GENE-DB human TR gene sequences. Using the TCRdist pipeline, a later analysis assigned CDR3 sequences along with most-parsimonious VDJ recombination scenarios. In a later analysis, each TCR beta chain was defined by its CDR3 amino acid sequence together with its V-gene family, and reads without a unique V-gene family were excluded. A later analysis removed 592 highly shared, low-generation-probability nucleotide sequences to deal with suspected cross-contamination and a sequencing artifact. In a later analysis, a clonal expansion index for each public chain was calculated from normalized within-repertoire ranks of inferred template counts. In a later analysis, generation probabilities were computed using a VDJ recombination model fitted to out-of-frame rearrangements, and the results were checked against IGoR. Hypergeometric tests were used in a later analysis to score TCR-TCR, TCR-HLA and TCR-CMV co-occurrence, with a repertoire-size bias correction applied to the TCR pairs. False discovery rates were estimated in a later analysis by permuting HLA or CMV assignments 20 times. In a later analysis, co-occurring TCRs were grouped using DBSCAN, with TCRdist sequence similarity added in when clustering inside HLA-allele-positive subsets. Co-occurrence clustering excluded repertoires with fewer than 30,000 or more than 120,000 public chains, plus five with anomalous nucleotide sharing. TCRdb took over this immuneACCESS table, retaining in-frame rearrangements with V and J assigned. Such tables are incomplete; in checked studies, under half of the missing clones stem from an unresolved V gene, and the remainder is unexplained. Clone size and the V and J calls come from that table; the DNA yielded D and trimming. The sample data list roughly 130,000 clones, and around 66% of these were observed just once. In total, the top ten clones hold less than 2% of the sample.

The chain is made from TRBV6-1 and TRBJ1-2, with TRBD1 matching 9 junction bases. The sample consisted of PBMCs. This TCR derives from a man aged 18-30 years in good health and CMV-seronegative. The bases read TGTGCCAGCAGGGGACAGGGCACCAGGGGAGGTGGCTACACCTTC. It translates to CASRGQGTRGGGYTF.